This TCR beta chain was identified in a study of blood T cell repertoires in COVID-19 (dated by TCRdb to 2020 to 2021). About the study as a whole: Samples from collaborators originated in the United States, Italy and Spain and spanned both the acute and convalescent phases of COVID-19. The material from the prospective study consisted of cDNA or gDNA derived from T cells, B-cell-depleted T cells, or PBMCs. Where available, HLA class I and class II types were obtained from metadata supplied by the sample provider rather than from assay-based typing. The sample metadata nearly always contained a de-identified subject ID, COVID-19 status, age in years and sex. Deeply sampled blood TCRbeta repertoires from subjects exposed to, actively infected with, or recovered from COVID-19 were included in the dataset. Samples were obtained from the ongoing ImmuneRACE study (first 160 participants) and from about 1,300 subjects provided by 6 global collaborators. A freely available public database, intended as a resource for researchers studying the immune response to SARS-CoV-2, is where the repertoires were released.

In regard to this clone: Its antigen is unknown. No much larger clonotype is one base removed from it; base qualities were not supplied.

The collaborating institutions used their own protocols to collect whole blood in K2EDTA tubes. For TCRbeta analysis, collaborator samples were shipped as frozen whole blood, as isolated PBMCs, or as DNA extracted from either sample type. On the study overall, not on this receptor specifically: Clinical and demographic metadata were provided uncurated, with the amount varying by source and participant.

The CDR3 numbers 12 residues from cysteine through phenylalanine. Only the CDR3 region is kept as DNA, spanning 36 bases read in frame from base 1. From the germline V gene, CDR1 is MNHEY and CDR2 is SVGAGI. The junction shows trimming of 8 bases on V and 7 bases on J, plus 12 bases between the germline ends. TCRbeta CDR3 regions were amplified from genomic DNA using the immunoSEQ Assay, a bias-controlled multiplex PCR. The source study handled its data this way. The number of nucleated cells in each sample was estimated by amplification of reference gene primers within the assay. To quantify the absolute abundance of each unique TCRbeta CDR3 rearrangement, sequence reads were collapsed and filtered. For each sample, productive Simpson clonality was calculated by taking the square root of Simpson's diversity index across productive rearrangements. Held by TCRdb, this immuneACCESS table contains in-frame sequences only and omits some clones. Under half of the omission traces to an unresolved V gene where checked; the cause of the rest is unknown. Clone size and V and J calls were adopted from that table, with D and trimming inferred from the DNA. The sample table contains around 130,000 clones; only one count was recorded for about 85% of them. Clones ranked in the top ten supply around a tenth of the sample.

The TCR was taken from a man aged 35-49 years with active or convalescent COVID-19. The sequencing input was peripheral blood. This receptor chain uses TRBV6-5 and TRBJ1-5; TRBD1 is a weak D gene call, 5 bases matching. The DNA is TGTGCCAGCGCCAGGGTTGGGCAGCCCCAGCATTTT. Its protein is CASARVGQPQHF.